This T cell receptor beta chain was obtained from a study of blood T cell repertoires in COVID-19 (dated by TCRdb to about 2020). About the study as a whole: The collaborator samples originated in the United States, Italy and Spain and spanned the acute and convalescent phases of COVID-19. The material from the prospective study consisted of cDNA or gDNA derived from T cells, B-cell-depleted T cells, or PBMCs. Deeply sampled blood TCRbeta repertoires from subjects exposed to, actively infected with, or recovered from COVID-19 were included in the dataset. The repertoires were released in a freely available public database meant as a resource for research on the immune response to SARS-CoV-2. The samples were drawn from the first 160 participants of the ongoing ImmuneRACE study and from 1,254 subjects provided by 6 global collaborators. Sample metadata almost always included a de-identified subject ID, COVID-19 status, age in years and sex. Where HLA class I and class II types were available, the types were taken from metadata supplied by the sample provider, not from assay-based typing.

Results and caveats for the whole study, not just this receptor: The amount of clinical and demographic metadata varied by source and participant and was provided uncurated.

Whole blood was collected in K2EDTA tubes by collaborating institutions according to the institutions' own protocols. For TCRbeta analysis, collaborators shipped samples as frozen whole blood, isolated PBMCs, or DNA extracted from either of those sample types. A note on this clone: There is no known antigen for this receptor. It has no much larger one-base neighbor in the sample; base qualities were not kept.

TCRbeta CDR3 regions were amplified from genomic DNA using the immunoSEQ Assay, a bias-controlled multiplex PCR. Concerning the study's data processing: The number of nucleated cells in each sample was estimated by amplification of reference gene primers within the assay. To quantify the absolute abundance of each unique TCRbeta CDR3 rearrangement, sequence reads were collapsed and filtered. For each sample, productive Simpson clonality was calculated by taking the square root of Simpson's diversity index across productive rearrangements. The table was pulled from immuneACCESS by TCRdb, which kept in-frame rearrangements only. Such tables lose some clones; where checked, under half of the loss comes from unresolved V genes, and the rest has no known cause. Clone size and the V and J calls come from that table; the DNA yielded D and trimming. The table for this sample lists under 200,000 clones; approximately 91% of them were counted only once. Clones ranked in the top ten supply less than 2.5% of the sample.

The sequenced sample was peripheral blood. The TCR originated in a man aged 18 to 29 with acute or convalescent COVID-19.

The CDR3 has the sequence CASSTPRGITEAFF. The nucleotide sequence is given as TGTGCCAGTAGTACCCCCAGGGGGATCACTGAAGCTTTCTTT. Here the chain combines TRBV19 and TRBJ1-1, with 7 central nucleotides matching TRBD1. CDR1 and CDR2 were assigned from the germline V gene (reference sequence) as LNHDA and SQIVND. V ends up 4 bases short and J 4 bases short, with an unmatched junction base count of 6. The CDR3 holds 14 amino acids from the cysteine to the phenylalanine. Only the CDR3 region is kept as DNA, spanning 42 bases read in frame from base 1.